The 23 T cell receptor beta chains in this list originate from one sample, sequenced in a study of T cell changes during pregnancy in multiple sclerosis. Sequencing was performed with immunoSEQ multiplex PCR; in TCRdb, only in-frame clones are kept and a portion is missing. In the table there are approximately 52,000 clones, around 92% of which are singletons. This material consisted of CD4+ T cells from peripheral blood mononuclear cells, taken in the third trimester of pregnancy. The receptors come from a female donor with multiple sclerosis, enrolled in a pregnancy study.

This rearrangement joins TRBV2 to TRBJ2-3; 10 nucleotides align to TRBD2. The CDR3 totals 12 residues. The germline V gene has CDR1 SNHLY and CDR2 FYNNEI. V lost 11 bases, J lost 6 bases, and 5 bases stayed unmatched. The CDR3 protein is CASSGSPDTQYF. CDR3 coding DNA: TGTGCCTCTAGCGGGAGTCCGGATACGCAGTATTTT.

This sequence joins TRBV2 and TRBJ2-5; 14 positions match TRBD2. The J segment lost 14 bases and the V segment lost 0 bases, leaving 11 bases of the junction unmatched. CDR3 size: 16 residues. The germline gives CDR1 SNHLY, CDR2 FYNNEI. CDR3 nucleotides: TGTGCCAGCAGTGAAGCGCCAGGACTAGCGGGAGGCCCGCCTTACTTC. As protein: CASSEAPGLAGGPPYF.

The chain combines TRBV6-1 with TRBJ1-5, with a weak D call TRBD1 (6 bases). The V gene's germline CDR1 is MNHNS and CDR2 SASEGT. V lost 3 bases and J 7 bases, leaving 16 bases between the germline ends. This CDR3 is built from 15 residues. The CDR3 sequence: CASSDRAGVGQPQHF. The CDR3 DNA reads TGTGCCAGCAGTGATCGGGCAGGGGTGGGGCAGCCCCAGCATTTT.

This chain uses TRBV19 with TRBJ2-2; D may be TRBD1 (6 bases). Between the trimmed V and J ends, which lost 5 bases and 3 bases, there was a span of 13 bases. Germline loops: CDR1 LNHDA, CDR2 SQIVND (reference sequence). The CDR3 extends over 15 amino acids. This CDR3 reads CASSQDRGYTGELFF. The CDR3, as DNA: TGTGCCAGTAGTCAGGACAGAGGCTACACCGGGGAGCTGTTTTTT.

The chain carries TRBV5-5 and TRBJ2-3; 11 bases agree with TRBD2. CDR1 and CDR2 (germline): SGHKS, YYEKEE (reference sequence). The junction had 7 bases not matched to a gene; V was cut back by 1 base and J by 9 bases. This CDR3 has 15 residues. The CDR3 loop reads CASSLLTSGRHTQYF. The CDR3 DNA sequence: TGTGCCAGCAGCTTGTTAACTAGCGGGAGACACACGCAGTATTTT.

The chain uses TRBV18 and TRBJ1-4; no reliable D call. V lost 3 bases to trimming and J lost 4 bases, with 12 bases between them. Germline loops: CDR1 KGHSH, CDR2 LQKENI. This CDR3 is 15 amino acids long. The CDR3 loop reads CASSPPGSYNEKLFF. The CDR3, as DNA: TGTGCCAGCTCACCCCCAGGCAGTTATAATGAAAAACTGTTTTTT.

This CDR3 is CAGSPGGRNQPQHF. CDR3 in DNA: TGTGCCGGTTCCCCGGGAGGGCGAAATCAGCCCCAGCATTTT. This chain connects TRBV19 to TRBJ1-5; D is undetermined. The CDR3 is 14 amino acids. Trimming removed 11 bases at V and 4 bases at J, with 18 bases between. Germline V gene lookup returns CDR1 LNHDA and CDR2 SQIVND (reference sequence). The full variable domain, its missing parts supplied by reference TRBV19 and TRBJ1-5, is DGGITQSPKYLFRKEGQNVTLSCEQNLNHDAMYWYRQDPGQGLRLIYYSQIVNDFQKGDIAEGYSVSREKKESFPLTVTSAQKNPTAFYLCAGSPGGRNQPQHFGDGTRLSIL.

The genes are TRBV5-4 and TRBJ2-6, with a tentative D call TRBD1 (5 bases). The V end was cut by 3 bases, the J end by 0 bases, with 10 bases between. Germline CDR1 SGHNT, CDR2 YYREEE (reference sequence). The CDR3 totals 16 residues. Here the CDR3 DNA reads TGTGCCAGCAGCTCGAGCAGGGACTCTGGGGCCAACGTCCTGACTTTC. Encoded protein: CASSSSRDSGANVLTF. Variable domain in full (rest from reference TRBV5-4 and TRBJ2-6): ETGVTQSPTHLIKTRGQQVTLRCSSQSGHNTVSWYQQALGQGPQFIFQYYREEENGRGNFPPRFSGLQFPNYSSELNVNALELDDSALYLCASSSSRDSGANVLTFGAGSRLTVL.

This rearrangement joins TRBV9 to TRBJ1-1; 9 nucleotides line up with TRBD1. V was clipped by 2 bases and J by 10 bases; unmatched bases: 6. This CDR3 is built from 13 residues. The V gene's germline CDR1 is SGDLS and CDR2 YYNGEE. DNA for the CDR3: TGTGCCAGCAGCGTGGGACAGGGTTCTTTAGCTTTCTTT. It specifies CASSVGQGSLAFF.

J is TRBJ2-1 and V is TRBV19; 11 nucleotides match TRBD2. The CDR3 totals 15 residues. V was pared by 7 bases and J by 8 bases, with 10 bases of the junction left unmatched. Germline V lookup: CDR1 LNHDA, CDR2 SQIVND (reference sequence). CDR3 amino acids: CASTLLAGDRHEQFF. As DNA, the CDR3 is TGTGCCAGTACCCTACTAGCGGGAGATCGCCATGAGCAGTTCTTC. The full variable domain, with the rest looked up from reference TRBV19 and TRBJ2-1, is DGGITQSPKYLFRKEGQNVTLSCEQNLNHDAMYWYRQDPGQGLRLIYYSQIVNDFQKGDIAEGYSVSREKKESFPLTVTSAQKNPTAFYLCASTLLAGDRHEQFFGPGTRLTVL.

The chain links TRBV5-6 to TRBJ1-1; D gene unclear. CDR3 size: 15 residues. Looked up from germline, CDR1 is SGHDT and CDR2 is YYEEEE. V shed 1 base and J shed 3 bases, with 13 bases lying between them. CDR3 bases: TGTGCCAGCAGCTTGAAGGCCAGCGGATACACTGAAGCTTTCTTT. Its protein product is CASSLKASGYTEAFF.

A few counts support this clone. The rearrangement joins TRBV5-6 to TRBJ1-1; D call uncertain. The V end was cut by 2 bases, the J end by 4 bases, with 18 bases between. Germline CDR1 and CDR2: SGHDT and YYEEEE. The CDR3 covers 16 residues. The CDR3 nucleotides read TGTGCCAGCAGCTTTCTTGGACGGAGGGAGAGCACTGAAGCTTTCTTT. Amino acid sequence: CASSFLGRRESTEAFF.

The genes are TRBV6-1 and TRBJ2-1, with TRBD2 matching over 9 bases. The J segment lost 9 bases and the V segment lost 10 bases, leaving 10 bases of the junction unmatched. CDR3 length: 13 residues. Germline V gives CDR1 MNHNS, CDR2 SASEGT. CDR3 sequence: CATTRLAGPEQFF. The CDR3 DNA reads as TGTGCCACCACGAGGCTAGCGGGACCTGAGCAGTTCTTC.

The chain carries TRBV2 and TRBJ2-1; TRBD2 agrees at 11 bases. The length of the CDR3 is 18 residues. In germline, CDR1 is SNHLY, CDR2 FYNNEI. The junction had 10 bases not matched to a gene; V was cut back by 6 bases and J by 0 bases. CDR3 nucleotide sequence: TGTGCCAGCAGGGGTTTCCTAGCGGGGGGCCTCTCCTACAATGAGCAGTTCTTC. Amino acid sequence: CASRGFLAGGLSYNEQFF.

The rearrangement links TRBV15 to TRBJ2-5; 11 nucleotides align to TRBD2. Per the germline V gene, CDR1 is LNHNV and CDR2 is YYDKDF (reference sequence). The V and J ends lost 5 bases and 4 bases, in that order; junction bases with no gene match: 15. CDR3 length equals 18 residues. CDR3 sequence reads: CATSPLTGGLAGGETQYF. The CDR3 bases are TGTGCCACCAGCCCCTTGACTGGTGGGCTAGCGGGAGGAGAGACCCAGTACTTC.

In nucleotides, the CDR3 is TGCGCCAGCAGCCCCGCCGCGGGGATCTCCTACGAGCAGTACTTC. It codes for CASSPAAGISYEQYF. The rearrangement uses TRBV5-1 and TRBJ2-7; D possibly corresponds to TRBD2 (6 bases). The CDR3 sequence is 15 residues long. The germline V and J ends were trimmed by 4 bases and 0 bases, with 14 bases remaining between them. The germline V gene has CDR1 SGHRS and CDR2 YFSETQ.

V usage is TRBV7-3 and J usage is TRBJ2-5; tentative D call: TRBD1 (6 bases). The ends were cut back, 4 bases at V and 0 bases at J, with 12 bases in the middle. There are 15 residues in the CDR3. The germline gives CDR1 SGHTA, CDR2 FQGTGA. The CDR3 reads CASSSTRDNQETQYF. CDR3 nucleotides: TGTGCCAGCAGCTCCACAAGGGACAACCAAGAGACCCAGTACTTC.

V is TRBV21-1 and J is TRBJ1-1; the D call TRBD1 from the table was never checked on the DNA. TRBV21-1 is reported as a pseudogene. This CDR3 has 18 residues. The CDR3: CASSKGRPAQGIDTEAFF. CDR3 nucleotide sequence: TGTGCCAGCAGCAAAGGCCGACCTGCCCAGGGGATTGACACTGAAGCTTTCTTT.

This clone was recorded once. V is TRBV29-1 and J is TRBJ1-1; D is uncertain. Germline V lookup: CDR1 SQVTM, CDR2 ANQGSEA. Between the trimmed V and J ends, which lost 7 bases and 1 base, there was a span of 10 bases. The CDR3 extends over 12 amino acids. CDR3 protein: CSAMTGNTEAFF. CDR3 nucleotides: TGCAGCGCAATGACGGGGAACACTGAAGCTTTCTTT.

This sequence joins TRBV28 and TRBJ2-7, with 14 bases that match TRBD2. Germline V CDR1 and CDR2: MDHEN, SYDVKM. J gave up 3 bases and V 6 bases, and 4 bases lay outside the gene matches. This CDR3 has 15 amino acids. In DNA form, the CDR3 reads TGTGCCAGCAGGGGGGGGACTAGCGGGGGCTACGAGCAGTACTTC. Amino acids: CASRGGTSGGYEQYF.

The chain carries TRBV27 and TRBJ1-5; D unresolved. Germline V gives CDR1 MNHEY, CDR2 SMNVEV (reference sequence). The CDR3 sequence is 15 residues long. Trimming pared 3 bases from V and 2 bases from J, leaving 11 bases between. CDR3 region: CASSFYGGGNQPQHF. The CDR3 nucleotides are TGTGCCAGCAGTTTCTACGGCGGGGGCAATCAGCCCCAGCATTTT.

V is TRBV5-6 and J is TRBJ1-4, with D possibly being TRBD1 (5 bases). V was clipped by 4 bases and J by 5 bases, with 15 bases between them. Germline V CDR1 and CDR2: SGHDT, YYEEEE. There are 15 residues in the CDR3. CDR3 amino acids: CASSLRNDRNEKLFF. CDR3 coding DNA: TGTGCCAGCAGCCTCCGAAACGACAGAAATGAAAAACTGTTTTTT.

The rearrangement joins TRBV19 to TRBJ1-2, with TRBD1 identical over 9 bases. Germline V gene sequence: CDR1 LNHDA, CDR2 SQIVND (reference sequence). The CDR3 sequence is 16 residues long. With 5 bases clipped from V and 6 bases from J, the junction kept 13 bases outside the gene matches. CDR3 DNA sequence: TGTGCCAGTAGTGGAGGGCCGGGACAGGGAATTAATGGCTACACCTTC. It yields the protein CASSGGPGQGINGYTF.